The 3 T cell receptor beta chains presented below share a single source sample, sequenced in a study of T cell responses to AZD1222 COVID-19 vaccine. Sequencing used immunoSEQ multiplex PCR; TCRdb keeps in-frame clones, though not all of them. The sample shows fewer than 110,000 clones, 80% to 90% of them seen only once. This specimen was peripheral blood, taken 28 days after the second AZD1222 dose. The receptors were gathered from an adult who received the AZD1222 COVID-19 vaccine.

The V gene is TRBV20-1, the J gene TRBJ2-1; D remains unclear. The germline CDR1 and CDR2 sequences are DFQATT and SNEGSKA (reference sequence). The V and J ends lost 3 bases and 4 bases respectively, with 7 bases between them. CDR3 length equals 12 residues. CDR3 residues: CSASGQYNEQFF. CDR3 DNA sequence: TGCAGTGCTAGTGGCCAATACAATGAGCAGTTCTTC.

This rearrangement joins TRBV6-2 or TRBV6-3 to TRBJ2-2, with TRBD1 as a possible D gene (6 bases). V was cut by 4 bases and J by 1 base, with 25 bases left in between. The CDR3 runs 20 residues. Germline V CDR1 and CDR2: MNHEY, SVGEGT. The CDR3 DNA sequence: TGTGCCAGCAGTTCAATCACCCCCCGGACACCCAGGGGGAACACCGGGGAGCTGTTTTTT. It yields the protein CASSSITPRTPRGNTGELFF.

The rearrangement links TRBV7-8 to TRBJ2-1; tentatively, D is TRBD1 (6 bases). V lost 2 bases and J lost 0, with 14 bases in between. Per the germline V gene, CDR1 is SGHVS and CDR2 is FQNEAQ. This CDR3 has 17 residues. CDR3 coding DNA: TGTGCCAGCAGCTTAAAGGACAGAGTAAGCTCCTACAATGAGCAGTTCTTC. Translating it yields CASSLKDRVSSYNEQFF.